Sequencing of this T cell receptor beta chain was carried out in a study of PD-L1 blockade in urothelial cancer (dated by TCRdb to 2016 to 2017). The study in broad terms: All patients started therapy around 2014 and received atezolizumab 1,200 mg intravenously every 3 weeks. About nine tenths of the roughly 29 patients were identified as males with urothelial cancer of bladder origin, and a prior smoking history was reported by 18 of 29 patients. An ECOG performance status of 0 or 1 was recorded for the patients, and 0 to 3 prior chemotherapy regimens had been received by the patients. Blood samples were analyzed at two time points: 3 weeks after treatment start (second dose) and 6 weeks after treatment start. Blood samples gave median yields of around 150,000 T cells and some 80,000 unique TCRs, along with a median clonality of about 0.084. Somatic, immune and clinical correlates of response to PD-L1 blockade with atezolizumab in urothelial cancer were the focus of an exploratory multi-omic analysis. TCR sequencing covered pretreatment tumor samples and matched, serially collected peripheral blood taken before and after atezolizumab treatment. Durable clinical benefit was defined as progression-free survival longer than 6 months, and TCR features were also tested against progression-free and overall survival. In the same patients, whole exome sequencing and RNA sequencing of pretreatment tumors were performed in addition to TCR sequencing. Nine patients achieved durable clinical benefit and 20 did not. Some 30 patients had pretreatment blood TCR-seq, some 25 had at least one posttreatment blood collection, and some 25 had tumor TCR-seq. The investigation overall reported the following: Greater expansion of tumor-associated TCR clones in peripheral blood 3 weeks after the start of treatment was observed in patients with durable benefit (n of about 20, p = 0.022). Improved progression-free and overall survival was found to be associated with pretreatment peripheral blood TCR clonality below the median. Because the sample size was small (n = 29) and many of the analyses were exploratory, the results are meant to be hypothesis-generating.

Synthetic TCR analog templates were spiked into each PCR so that absolute template abundance could be estimated from read counts. The immunoSEQ assay used bias-controlled V and J gene primers to amplify TCRbeta CDR3 regions from genomic DNA. Sequencing of rearranged TCRbeta segments was done at approximately 20X coverage. The authors' pipeline ran thus. Clustering was used to correct sequencing errors, and CDR3s were annotated against IMGT so that V, D and J genes could be assigned. Out-of-frame and stop-codon sequences were excluded, and only productive TCRbeta rearrangements were used in downstream analyses. To compute clonality, Shannon entropy was normalized by the log of the number of unique productive sequences and then subtracted from one. Fisher's exact test with Benjamini-Hochberg correction, at a threshold of adjusted p below 0.01, was used to find clones that differed between time points or between blood and tumor. TCRdb mirrors the immuneACCESS table, restricted to in-frame sequences. Some clones are absent from its copies; in checked studies, under half trace to an unresolved V gene, and the reason for the others is unknown. That table is the source of V, J and clone size, and D and trimming were worked out from the DNA. This sample comprises about 81,000 clones, 90% of them detected only once. Of the sample, 7.5% to 10% is held by the ten largest clones.

The cohort comprised around 30 patients with locally advanced or metastatic urothelial carcinoma treated at Memorial Sloan Kettering on a trial protocol. Peripheral blood mononuclear cells were collected pretreatment and during treatment, at between 1 and 8 total time points per patient. The Qiagen DNeasy Blood extraction kit was used to purify genomic DNA from total PBMCs and tumor samples. PBMCs were collected pretreatment and during treatment, and were isolated and stored as previously described. Based on the germline V gene, the CDR1 and CDR2 sequences are SGHRS and YFSETQ. The CDR3 spans 17 residues, from the cysteine through the phenylalanine. Only the CDR3 part of the read is kept: 51 bases, read in frame from the first base. V and J are trimmed by 5 bases and 3 bases, and the gene matches miss 11 bases of the junction. With respect to this clone: The antigen it recognizes is unknown. No base quality values were provided; no much bigger clone lies one nucleotide off.

The receptor comes from a man in his sixties with urothelial cancer. Recombination joined TRBV5-1 with TRBJ1-6; TRBD1 fits 7 bases in the junction. This sample comprised PBMCs, obtained around atezolizumab (anti-PD-L1) treatment. The base sequence is TGCGCCAGCAGACCTACTACAGGGGAAATCTATAATTCACCCCTCCACTTT. This codes for CASRPTTGEIYNSPLHF.